Following are 27 T cell receptor beta chains from one sample sequenced in a study of blood T cells in healthy people across ages. With a J-beta primer mix and a sample-barcoded 5' primer, a second PCR ran 7 to 11 cycles. Each CDR3 protein is one row after TCRdb ran MiXCR on the 5' RACE reads. The sample includes hundreds of thousands of distinct CDR3 sequences, 21% seen only once; the top ten take roughly 3.7%. The sample taken for sequencing was blood. The receptors were gathered from a man between 65 and 85 years old in good health.

A few counts support this clonotype. The V call is TRBV20-1, the J call TRBJ1-1; 7 positions agree with TRBD1. V lost 5 bases to trimming and J lost 0 bases; unmatched junction nucleotides: 6. The CDR3 extends over 14 amino acids. CDR1 and CDR2 (germline): DFQATT, SNEGSKA (reference sequence). As DNA, the CDR3 is TGCAGTGCTTTACAGGGGAAAATGAACACTGAAGCTTTCTTT. It yields the protein CSALQGKMNTEAFF.

This chain links TRBV6-2 or TRBV6-3 with TRBJ2-1; possible D gene TRBD1, 6 bases. CDR1 and CDR2 (germline): MNHEY, SVGEGT. Between the trimmed V and J ends, which lost 0 bases and 4 bases, there was a span of 10 bases. This CDR3 has 15 residues. CDR3 bases: TGTGCCAGCAGTTACTCCGGGACACTTTACAATGAGCAGTTCTTC. Its protein product is CASSYSGTLYNEQFF.

This clonotype was found a few times. The V gene is TRBV3-1, the J gene TRBJ1-3, with TRBD1 matching 9 bases. V shed 6 bases and J 0 bases; nucleotides not matched to a gene: 0. From germline, CDR1 is LGHDT and CDR2 YNNKEL (reference sequence). The CDR3 is 14 residues long. The CDR3 DNA reads TGTGCCAGCAGGACAGGGGGCTCTGGAAACACCATATATTTT. This codes for CASRTGGSGNTIYF.

Only a few counts were recorded for this clonotype. Mismatch with germline at one junction end may stem from a read error. V is TRBV24-1 and J is TRBJ2-1, with 8 nucleotides matching TRBD1. The DNA end lines up better with TRBJ2-5; the J call may be wrong. CDR1 is KGHDR, CDR2 SFDVKD, per germline. This CDR3 spans 15 amino acids. The CDR3 sequence is CATSDSGQGQETQYF. The CDR3 DNA reads TGCGCCACCAGTGACTCTGGACAGGGCCAAGAGACCCAGTACTTC.

In its sample, this clonotype was seen a few times. This chain joins TRBV12-3 or TRBV12-4 and TRBJ1-4, with 10 positions matching TRBD1. The CDR3 is made up of 17 amino acids. Trimming took 5 bases from V and 5 from J; bases not matched to a gene: 11. The CDR3 DNA reads as TGTGCCAGCAGTCCCGGGACAGGGGTGGGCAAGAATGAAAAACTGTTTTTT. It specifies CASSPGTGVGKNEKLFF.

The J gene is TRBJ2-3, the V gene TRBV12-3 or TRBV12-4; 9 bases agree with TRBD1. V shed 8 bases, J shed 4 bases, and the junction held 4 bases outside the gene matches. The CDR3 is 13 amino acids. The CDR3 DNA is TGTGCCAGCGGGGACAGGGCTGCAGATACGCAGTATTTT. This gives the protein CASGDRAADTQYF.

This clonotype appeared once. At one boundary the junction diverges from the germline segment, which might be a read error. The V call is TRBV5-6, the J call TRBJ2-5; D is uncertain. Germline V gene sequence: CDR1 SGHDT, CDR2 YYEEEE. The CDR3 runs to 13 residues. The CDR3 reads CASGLLGPETQYF. CDR3 in DNA: TGTGCCAGCGGCTTGTTAGGGCCAGAGACCCAGTACTTC.

This clonotype was seen a single time. At one of its ends the junction is not consistent with the germline gene, which may arise from a read error. The chain joins TRBV29-1 to TRBJ2-3, with 9 bases matching TRBD1. Per germline, CDR1 SQVTM and CDR2 ANQGSEA. The CDR3 runs 19 residues. The CDR3 reads CGVLNRTGANPRSTDTQYF. For the CDR3, the DNA is TGCGGCGTTCTCAACCGGACAGGGGCGAACCCACGAAGCACAGATACGCAGTATTTT.

The CDR3 DNA reads TGTGCCAGCAGCGATTTTATGGGGGCTTACGAGCAGTACTTC. It is translated as CASSDFMGAYEQYF. V usage is TRBV7-9 and J usage is TRBJ2-5, with D possibly TRBD1 on 6 matching bases. The DNA end is more similar to TRBJ2-7, so the J call may be wrong. The CDR3 loop spans 14 amino acids. Per germline, CDR1 SEHNR and CDR2 FQNEAQ (reference sequence).

This chain links TRBV6-6 with TRBJ2-5; D is ambiguous. The DNA end is more similar to TRBJ2-7, so the J call may be wrong. The CDR3 runs to 15 residues. The germline gives CDR1 MNHNY, CDR2 SVGAGI (reference sequence). The CDR3, as DNA: TGTGCCAGCAGTGGCGACGGAAGATTCACCTACGAGCAGTACTTC. Protein: CASSGDGRFTYEQYF.

This clonotype was detected only a few times. The V gene is TRBV5-1, the J gene TRBJ2-7; unclear D gene. The CDR3 runs 15 residues. In germline, CDR1 is SGHRS, CDR2 YFSETQ. V was trimmed by 0 bases and J by 5 bases, leaving 15 bases between them. CDR3 amino acids: CASSLEPGSSNEQYF. The CDR3, as DNA: TGCGCCAGCAGCTTGGAGCCAGGTTCTTCCAACGAGCAGTACTTC.

This clonotype showed up many times. This rearrangement joins TRBV4-1 to TRBJ2-2, with D maybe TRBD1 (6 bases). The CDR3 contains 16 residues. The V gene lost 0 bases and the J gene lost 1 base, with 9 bases spanning the gap. Germline V CDR1 and CDR2: MGHRA, YSYEKL. CDR3 protein: CASSQDGGLNTGELFF. CDR3 nucleotide sequence: TGCGCCAGCAGCCAAGATGGGGGCCTGAACACCGGGGAGCTGTTTTTT.

The chain carries TRBV20-1 and TRBJ1-5; 9 bases line up with TRBD1. This CDR3 is 17 amino acids long. CDR1 and CDR2 from the germline V gene are DFQATT and SNEGSKA (reference sequence). With V trimmed by 3 bases and J by 0 bases, 9 bases remained unmatched. As DNA, the CDR3 is TGCAGTGCTAGGGGACAGGGTTGGGGATATAGCAATCAGCCCCAGCATTTT. Amino acids: CSARGQGWGYSNQPQHF.

In this sample, this clonotype turned up a few times. The chain recombines TRBV7-8 with TRBJ2-7, with 8 bases lining up with TRBD2. V shed 3 bases, J shed 6 bases, and the junction held 16 bases outside the gene matches. Looked up from germline, CDR1 is SGHVS and CDR2 is FQNEAQ. The CDR3 totals 17 residues. This chain's CDR3 is CASSFPYGPGLVSEQYF. DNA of the CDR3: TGTGCCAGCAGCTTTCCTTATGGGCCGGGACTAGTATCCGAGCAGTACTTC. The full variable domain, rest sourced from reference TRBV7-8 and TRBJ2-7, is GAGVSQSPRYKVAKRGQDVALRCDPISGHVSLFWYQQALGQGPEFLTYFQNEAQLDKSGLPSDRFFAERPEGSVSTLKIQRTQQEDSAVYLCASSFPYGPGLVSEQYFGPGTRLTVT.

The V call is TRBV10-3, the J call TRBJ2-1, with 9 bases identical to TRBD2. The CDR3 length is 15 residues. V shed 2 bases and J 7 bases; nucleotides not matched to a gene: 6. Germline V gives CDR1 ENHRY, CDR2 SYGVKD. This CDR3 is CAISEGREGTNEQFF. The CDR3 nucleotides are TGTGCCATCAGTGAGGGGCGGGAGGGGACGAATGAGCAGTTCTTC.

The genes are TRBV5-1 and TRBJ2-2, with 9 bases lining up with TRBD2. Looked up from germline, CDR1 is SGHRS and CDR2 is YFSETQ. This CDR3 is built from 16 residues. V was clipped by 0 bases and J by 5 bases; unmatched bases: 5. CDR3 amino acids: CASSLDSGRHTGELFF. The DNA for the CDR3 is TGCGCCAGCAGCTTGGACAGCGGGAGGCATACCGGGGAGCTGTTTTTT.

The chain combines TRBV5-6 with TRBJ1-4; no clear D gene. The CDR3 loop spans 14 amino acids. Per the germline V gene, CDR1 is SGHDT and CDR2 is YYEEEE. V shed 8 bases and J shed 4 bases, with 15 bases lying between them. Here the CDR3 reads CASKARGFNEKLFF. CDR3 in DNA: TGTGCCAGTAAAGCGAGAGGTTTTAATGAAAAACTGTTTTTT.

This clonotype has only a few counts. The V gene is TRBV6-1, the J gene TRBJ2-4; 10 bases are a match to TRBD1. The CDR3 extends over 18 amino acids. The ends lost 1 base at V and 9 bases at J; junction bases unmatched: 15. CDR1 and CDR2 (germline): MNHNS, SASEGT. CDR3 sequence (DNA): TGTGCCAGCAGTGAAGAACGGGACAGGGGACGATTTCAGGTCATTCAGTACTTC. Translating gives CASSEERDRGRFQVIQYF.

In the case of this clonotype: Mismatch with germline at one junction end may stem from a read error. The chain employs TRBV29-1 and TRBJ2-5; 8 bases match TRBD1. The J call may not be correct, given that the DNA end is closer to TRBJ2-1. The CDR3 totals 15 residues. In germline, CDR1 is SQVTM, CDR2 ANQGSEA. CDR3 loop: CSVGGTGGNINAQFF. The CDR3 DNA sequence: TGCAGCGTTGGAGGGACAGGTGGCAATATCAATGCGCAGTTCTTC.

This clonotype was detected only a few times. The chain has TRBV7-9 and TRBJ1-1; D ambiguous. Per germline, CDR1 SEHNR and CDR2 FQNEAQ (reference sequence). The CDR3 runs to 14 residues. V was cut by 4 bases and J by 2 bases, with 11 bases left in between. The CDR3 protein is CASSSQIFNTEAFF. The CDR3 nucleotides read TGTGCCAGCAGCTCTCAAATTTTTAACACTGAAGCTTTCTTT.

The rearrangement links TRBV20-1 to TRBJ1-2, with 8 bases lining up with TRBD1. Germline CDR1 DFQATT, CDR2 SNEGSKA (reference sequence). There are 14 residues in the CDR3. V dropped 6 bases and J dropped 8; count of bases not matched to a gene: 14. The CDR3 DNA reads as TGCAGTGCCCCATCCGGACAGGGACGAAGAGGCTACACCTTC. Amino acid sequence: CSAPSGQGRRGYTF.

In this sample, this clonotype turned up a few times. This chain links TRBV3-1 with TRBJ2-6, with D unresolved. Germline V gives CDR1 LGHDT, CDR2 YNNKEL (reference sequence). The CDR3 contains 18 residues. The V gene lost 4 bases and the J gene lost 0 bases, with 16 bases spanning the gap. CDR3 in DNA: TGTGCCAGCAGCCGGTTTACCGGCCTTAACTCTGGGGCCAACGTCCTGACTTTC. Translation: CASSRFTGLNSGANVLTF.

V and J are TRBV20-1 and TRBJ2-5; unclear D gene. The J call may be in error: the DNA end matches TRBJ2-7 better. Germline CDR1 and CDR2: DFQATT and SNEGSKA (reference sequence). CDR3 size: 13 residues. CDR3 sequence reads: CSANQSPFYEQYF. CDR3 sequence (DNA): TGCAGTGCTAATCAGTCTCCCTTCTACGAGCAGTACTTC.

The chain is built from TRBV5-1 and TRBJ2-1; 15 bases are shared with TRBD2. From germline, CDR1 is SGHRS and CDR2 YFSETQ. The CDR3 totals 19 residues. V lost 5 bases and J lost 2; bases outside the gene matches: 11. CDR3 protein: CASREGLAGGRGTYNEQFF. The CDR3 coding sequence is TGCGCCAGCAGGGAGGGACTAGCGGGAGGCCGGGGCACCTACAATGAGCAGTTCTTC.

This clonotype was counted a few times. The CDR3 DNA reads as TGTGCCAGCAGCTCCGGCCCGGGACTAGGACGAGAGACCCAGTACTTC. Translation: CASSSGPGLGRETQYF. The chain is built from TRBV7-2 and TRBJ2-5; 8 bases fit TRBD2. The CDR3 contains 16 residues. J gave up 4 bases and V 4 bases, and 11 bases lay outside the gene matches. CDR1 and CDR2 from the germline V gene are SGHTA and FQGNSA.

This clonotype was counted only a few times. The rearrangement uses TRBV27 and TRBJ2-7; D is unclear. Looked up from germline, CDR1 is MNHEY and CDR2 is SMNVEV (reference sequence). V dropped 3 bases and J dropped 2 bases, with 14 bases sitting between them. The CDR3 covers 15 residues. DNA of the CDR3: TGTGCCAGCAGTTTTGGGTTTGATACTGCCTACGAGCAGTACTTC. It yields the protein CASSFGFDTAYEQYF.

This clonotype appeared a few times. The J gene is TRBJ2-5, the V gene TRBV14; a weak D match, TRBD1 (5 bases). The germline gives CDR1 SGHDN, CDR2 FVKESK. Deletions cut 5 bases from V and 5 bases from J, with 12 bases between. This CDR3 has 13 residues. The CDR3 reads CASSGQGPETQYF. The DNA of the CDR3 is TGTGCCAGCAGCGGGCAGGGTCCGGAGACCCAGTACTTC.